This section outlines one T cell receptor beta chain sequence together with its context. Germline CDR1 reads MNHEY; CDR2 reads SMNVEV (reference sequence). Trimming took off 10 bases at V and 0 bases at J, with 19 bases between the two ends. The CDR3 covers 16 residues. This sample was taken from a study of blood T cell repertoires in COVID-19. TCRdb's table, derived via immunoSEQ multiplex PCR, lists solely in-frame clones and lacks some. The table includes about 250,000 clones, 75% to 85% detected once. The V gene is TRBV27, the J gene TRBJ1-3, with D perhaps matching TRBD1 (5 bases). The sequence was obtained from a man in his forties or fifties with active or convalescent COVID-19. Material: peripheral blood. In DNA form, the CDR3 reads TGTGCCACCTATTGGGGGGGAGGGTTCTCTGGAAACACCATATATTTT. Translating gives CATYWGGGFSGNTIYF.